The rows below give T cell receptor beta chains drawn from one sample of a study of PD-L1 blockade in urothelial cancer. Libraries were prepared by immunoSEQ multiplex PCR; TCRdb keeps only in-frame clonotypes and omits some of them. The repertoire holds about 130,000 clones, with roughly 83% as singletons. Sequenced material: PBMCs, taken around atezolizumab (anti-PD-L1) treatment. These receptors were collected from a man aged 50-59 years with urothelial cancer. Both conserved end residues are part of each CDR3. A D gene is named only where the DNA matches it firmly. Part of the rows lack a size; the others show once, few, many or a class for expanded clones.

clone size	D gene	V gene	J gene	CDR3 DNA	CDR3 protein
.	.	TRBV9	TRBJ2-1	TGTGCCAGCAGCCTATACAATGAGCAGTTCTTC	CASSLYNEQFF
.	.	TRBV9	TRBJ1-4	TGTGCCAGCAGCGTAGGGAGATCGGCTAATGAAAAACTGTTTTTT	CASSVGRSANEKLFF
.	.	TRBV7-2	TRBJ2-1	TGTGCCAGCAGCTTAATACAGGGCAATGAGCAGTTCTTC	CASSLIQGNEQFF
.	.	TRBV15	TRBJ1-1	TGTGCCACCAGCAGAGTTTCCGGGGGGAACACTGAAGCTTTCTTT	CATSRVSGGNTEAFF
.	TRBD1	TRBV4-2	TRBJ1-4	TGTGCCAGCAGCCCGGGACAGTGGAATGAAAAACTGTTTTTT	CASSPGQWNEKLFF
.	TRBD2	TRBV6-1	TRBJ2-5	TGTGCCAGCAGCCTACTAGCGGAAGAGACCCAGTACTTC	CASSLLAEETQYF
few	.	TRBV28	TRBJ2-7	TGTGCCAGCAGTCCGGTGGGAGCCTACGAGCAGTACTTC	CASSPVGAYEQYF
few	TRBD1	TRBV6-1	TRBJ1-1	TGTGCCAGCTGGGGACAGTTGAACACTGAAGCTTTCTTT	CASWGQLNTEAFF
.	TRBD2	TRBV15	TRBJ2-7	TGTGCCACCAGCAGAGATCACAGCGGGAGTTACTACGAGCAGTACTTC	CATSRDHSGSYYEQYF
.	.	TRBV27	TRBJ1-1	TGTGCCAGCAGTTATGGACACCCAAACACTGAAGCTTTCTTT	CASSYGHPNTEAFF
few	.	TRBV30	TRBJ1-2	TGTGCTACCGCAAAGGGCAGGGGCGGGAGTGGCTACACCTTC	CATAKGRGGSGYTF
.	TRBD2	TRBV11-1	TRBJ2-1	TGTGCCAGCAGCCCCCGGGGCTTGGCGGGAGGGTTGGATGAGCAGTTCTTC	CASSPRGLAGGLDEQFF
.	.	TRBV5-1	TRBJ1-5	TGCGCCAGCAGCTTACGGGATGGCAATCAGCCCCAGCATTTT	CASSLRDGNQPQHF
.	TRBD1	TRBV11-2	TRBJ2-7	TGTGCCAGCAGCCCAACAGGGGTTAGTTGTTACTTC	CASSPTGVSCYF
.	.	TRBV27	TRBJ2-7	TGTGCCAGCAGAGAGGGACACCCTTACGAGCAGTACTTC	CASREGHPYEQYF
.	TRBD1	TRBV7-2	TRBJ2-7	TGTGCCAGCAGCTTGGACAGGGTACGCGAGCAGTACTTC	CASSLDRVREQYF
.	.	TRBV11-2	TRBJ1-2	TGTGCCAGCAGCTTACGGTTTCGCGGGTGGGATGGCTACACCTTC	CASSLRFRGWDGYTF
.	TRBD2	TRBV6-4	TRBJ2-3	TGTGCCAGCAGTCCCTCCCCGACTAGCGGAAGCACAGATACGCAGTATTTT	CASSPSPTSGSTDTQYF
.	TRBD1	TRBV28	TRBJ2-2	TGTGCCAGCAGTCTCTTGGGGGGGACAGGGCGCACCGGGGAGCTGTTTTTT	CASSLLGGTGRTGELFF
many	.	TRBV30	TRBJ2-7	TGTGCCTGGAGTGTGGCAGGGAACAAGCAGTACTTC	CAWSVAGNKQYF
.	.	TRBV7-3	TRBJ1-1	TGTGCCAGCAGAAACTCTAACACTGAAGCTTTCTTT	CASRNSNTEAFF
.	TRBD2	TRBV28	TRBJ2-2	TGTGCCAGCAGTTTAGCGGGAGCACGTGAGGAGCTGTTTTTT	CASSLAGAREELFF
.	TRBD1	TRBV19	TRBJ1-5	TGTGCCAGTAGTCTACGACAGGGACAAGATCAGCCCCAGCATTTT	CASSLRQGQDQPQHF
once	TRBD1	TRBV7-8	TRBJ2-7	TGTGCCAGCAGCGGGGCGGACAGGGGTATAGGGTACGAGCAGTACTTC	CASSGADRGIGYEQYF
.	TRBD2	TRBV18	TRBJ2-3	TGTGCCAGCTCTTATAGGGGACTAGCGGGCGTCACCCTCACAGATACGCAGTATTTT	CASSYRGLAGVTLTDTQYF
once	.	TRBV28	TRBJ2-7	TGTGCCAGCAGCCCTCAGACAGCTACCTTCTCCTACGAGCAGTACTTC	CASSPQTATFSYEQYF
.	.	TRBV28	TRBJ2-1	TGTGCCAGCACGTGGGGGCGGAATGAGCAGTTCTTC	CASTWGRNEQFF
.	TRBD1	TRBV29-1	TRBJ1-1	TGCAGCGAACGACAGGGCCGGGGCACTGAAGCTTTCTTT	CSERQGRGTEAFF
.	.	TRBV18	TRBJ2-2	TGTGCCAGCTCACCCTACACCGGGGAGCTGTTTTTT	CASSPYTGELFF
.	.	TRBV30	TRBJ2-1	TGTGCCTGGACCGGTAGCGGTTATGAGCAGTTCTTC	CAWTGSGYEQFF
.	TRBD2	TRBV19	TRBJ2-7	TGTGCCAGTAGTAAGATAGCGGGGATTACCTACGAGCAGTACTTC	CASSKIAGITYEQYF
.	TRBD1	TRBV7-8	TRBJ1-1	TGTGCCAGCAGCCTGATGTCCGGGACAGGGGGCTCGGAAGCTTTCTTT	CASSLMSGTGGSEAFF
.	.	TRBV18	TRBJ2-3	TGTGCCAGCTCAGACGGGGTGAAGTATTTT	CASSDGVKYF
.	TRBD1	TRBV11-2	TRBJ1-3	TGTGCCAGCAGCTCGCGGACAGGGACATACTCTGGAAACACCATATATTTT	CASSSRTGTYSGNTIYF
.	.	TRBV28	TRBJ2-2	TGTGCCAGCCTCCTCCTGTACACCGGGGAGCTGTTTTTT	CASLLLYTGELFF
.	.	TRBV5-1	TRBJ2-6	TGCGCCAGCAGCTTGGGGGCCGGGGGACGCAACTCTGGGGCCAACGTCCTGACTTTC	CASSLGAGGRNSGANVLTF
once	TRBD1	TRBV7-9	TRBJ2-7	TGTGCCAGCAGCTTTGGACAGGGCCTCTCCTACGAGCAGTACTTC	CASSFGQGLSYEQYF
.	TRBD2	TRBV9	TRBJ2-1	TGTGCCAGCAGCGTAGTGGTAGCGGGGGACAATGAGCAGTTCTTC	CASSVVVAGDNEQFF
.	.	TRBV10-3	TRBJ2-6	TGTGCCACCGCGGTGGGGGGCTCTGGGGCCAACGTCCTGACTTTC	CATAVGGSGANVLTF
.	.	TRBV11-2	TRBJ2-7	TGTGCCAGCAGCCGAGACTATACCTCCTACGAGCAGTACTTC	CASSRDYTSYEQYF
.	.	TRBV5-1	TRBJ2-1	TGCGCCAGCAGCGGACCGGGACTCTACAATGAGCAGTTCTTC	CASSGPGLYNEQFF
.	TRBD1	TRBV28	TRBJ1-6	TGTGCCAGCAGTTTATGGCGAGGGACAGGATCAGTTTCACCCCTCCACTTT	CASSLWRGTGSVSPLHF
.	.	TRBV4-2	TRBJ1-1	TGTGCCAGCAGCCAACTCACGGGGCAGGGAGGTTCCACTGAAGCTTTCTTT	CASSQLTGQGGSTEAFF
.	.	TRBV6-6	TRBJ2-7	TGTGCCAGCAGTTACGACAGTTACTACGAGCAGTACTTC	CASSYDSYYEQYF
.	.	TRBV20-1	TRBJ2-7	TGCAGTGCTAGACTCGACCGGCGGTTGTACTTC	CSARLDRRLYF
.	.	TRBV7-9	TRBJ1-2	TGTGCCAGCAGCTTAGCCTACAACTATGGCTACACCTTC	CASSLAYNYGYTF
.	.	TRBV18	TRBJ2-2	TGTGCCAGCTCACCATCACAGATGAACACCGGGGAGCTGTTTTTT	CASSPSQMNTGELFF
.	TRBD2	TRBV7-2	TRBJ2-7	TGTGCCAGCAGCTTGCCGGGACTAGGGACGGGAGAGCAGTACTTC	CASSLPGLGTGEQYF
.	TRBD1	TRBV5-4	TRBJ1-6	TGTGCCAGCAGCTTTTCAGGGGGCTCACCCCTCCACTTT	CASSFSGGSPLHF
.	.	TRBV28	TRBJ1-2	TGTGCCAGCAGTTCGCTCCCCGAGGGCAGGGGCTATGGCTACACCTTC	CASSSLPEGRGYGYTF
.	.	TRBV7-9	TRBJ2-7	TGTGCCAGCAGCCCCTCCCCCCGCAGCTACGAGCAGTACTTC	CASSPSPRSYEQYF
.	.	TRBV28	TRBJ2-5	TGTGCCAGCAGTCATCCAGGGAAACTTGGGGAAGAGACCCAGTACTTC	CASSHPGKLGEETQYF
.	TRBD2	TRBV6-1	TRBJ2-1	TGTGCCAGCAGTGAGGTGGTAGCGGGAGGGCCAAAGAACAATGAGCAGTTCTTC	CASSEVVAGGPKNNEQFF
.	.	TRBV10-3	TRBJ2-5	TGTGCCATCAGTGAGTCAGCGGTAGAGACCCAGTACTTC	CAISESAVETQYF
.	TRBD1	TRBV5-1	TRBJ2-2	TGCGCCAGCAGCTTAAGCCAGGGGGTGACCGGGGAGCTGTTTTTT	CASSLSQGVTGELFF
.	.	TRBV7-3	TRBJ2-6	TGTGCCAGCAGCTTGGGAGGATCTGGGGCCAACGTCCTGACTTTC	CASSLGGSGANVLTF
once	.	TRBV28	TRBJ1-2	TGTGCCAGCAGTTCTCCCAGGACAGCGACCTATGGCTACACCTTC	CASSSPRTATYGYTF
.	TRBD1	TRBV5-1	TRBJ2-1	TGCGCCAGCAGCAAAGGGACAGGGGCTAATGAGCAGTTCTTC	CASSKGTGANEQFF
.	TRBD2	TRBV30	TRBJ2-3	TGTGCCTGGAGTGGGCCTAGCGGTACTAGCACAGATACGCAGTATTTT	CAWSGPSGTSTDTQYF